The present T cell receptor beta chain was sequenced within a study of shared clonotypes between healthy human individuals. Naive CD8 cells, CD45RO-negative and positively selected for CCR7, excluded terminally differentiated effector memory CD45RA+ cells. Clones were sequenced by immunoSEQ multiplex PCR, and TCRdb holds only the in-frame ones, with some missing. The table includes around 2.1 million clones, about 93% detected once. This TCR was sampled from a man aged 18 to 29 in good health. Some clones in this sample may be carry-over from other donors' samples. Sequencing was carried out using naive CD8+ T cells from PBMCs.

CDR3 nucleotide sequence: TGTGCCAGCAGACCAACAGCGGCTACCTTTACCTACGAGCAGTACTTC. It yields the protein CASRPTAATFTYEQYF. The chain uses TRBV28 and TRBJ2-7; D perhaps matches TRBD2 (5 bases). CDR3 size: 16 residues. V was shortened by 6 bases and J by 2 bases, with 20 bases between the two germline ends. The germline V gene has CDR1 MDHEN and CDR2 SYDVKM.